This TCR beta chain was profiled in a study of T-cell reconstitution after alpha-beta-depleted transplantation in children. TCRbeta library preparation incorporated unique molecular identifiers. TCRdb reanalysed the PCR reads using MiXCR and keeps one entry per CDR3 protein. The table has approximately 350,000 distinct CDR3 sequences, over 9% seen once. The CDR3 is made up of 10 amino acids. V was pared by 8 bases and J by 3 bases, with 8 bases between. Germline V lookup: CDR1 DFQATT, CDR2 SNEGSKA (reference sequence). The sample in question was PBMCs from the stem cell graft donor, obtained from the stem cell graft. V gene TRBV20-1 combines with J gene TRBJ2-7; no firm D call. The sequence derives from a human donor who donated a stem cell graft to a child with acute lymphoblastic leukemia. Here the CDR3 reads CSSHDYEQYF. In DNA, the CDR3 is TGCAGTAGCCACGACTACGAGCAGTACTTC.